What follows describes a single T cell receptor beta chain. Germline V gene lookup returns CDR1 MNHGY and CDR2 SAAAGT. V lost 10 bases and J lost 13, with 26 bases in between. The CDR3 has 14 amino acids. Measured with immunoSEQ multiplex PCR; TCRdb has only the in-frame clones, and not every one. The repertoire includes roughly 30,000 clones, about four fifths of them detected once, and around 2.6% sits in the top ten. These data originate in a study of preoperative IRX-2 immunotherapy in early breast cancer. Described treatment: preoperative locoregional IRX-2 cytokine immunotherapy. J is TRBJ1-3 and V is TRBV6-8; tentatively, D is TRBD1 (6 bases). This TCR was sampled from a human donor with breast cancer. The input for sequencing was lymph node tissue, taken from a patient treated with IRX-2 immunotherapy. The CDR3 here is CAISPTGRGKGIYF. DNA for the CDR3: TGTGCCATCAGCCCGACAGGCCGCGGAAAGGGGATATATTTT.